This T cell receptor beta chain was retrieved from a study of control samples from healthy donors and cancer patients. The germline V gene has CDR1 SEHNR and CDR2 FQNEAQ (reference sequence). CDR3 length: 12 amino acids. V lost 5 bases and J lost 6, with 11 bases in between. Sequencing used immunoSEQ multiplex PCR; TCRdb keeps in-frame clones, though not all of them. The table shows around 95,000 clones, with 70% to 90% occurring only once. Specimen: blood. The receptor was isolated from a young man in good health. This chain joins TRBV7-9 and TRBJ2-7, with D possibly matching TRBD2 (5 bases). The DNA for the CDR3 is TGTGCCAGCAGCGGCGACTATGCCGAGCAGTACTTC. Encoded protein: CASSGDYAEQYF.